This T cell receptor beta chain was retrieved from a study of blood T cells in healthy people across ages. The germline V and J ends were trimmed by 5 bases and 7 bases, with 14 bases remaining between them. The CDR3 length is 13 residues. The V gene's germline CDR1 is SGHTA and CDR2 FQGNSA. Points from the study as a whole: Higher diversity, along with more naive CD4+ cells, distinguished long-lived donors from aged donors.

This clonotype was counted at least ten times. What it binds is unknown. Using a J-beta primer mix together with a sample-barcoded 5' primer, a second PCR was run for roughly 6 to 12 cycles. One entry per CDR3 protein, called by TCRdb with MiXCR from the 5' RACE reads. The repertoire has some 900,000 distinct CDR3 sequences, less than 35% of them found once; the top ten carry 17%. Sequenced material: blood. This rearrangement joins TRBV7-2 to TRBJ1-1; no clear D gene. The clonotype comes from a woman aged 80 or older in good health. The CDR3 sequence: CASSRDKVGEAFF. The CDR3 region has the DNA TGTGCCAGCAGCCGCGACAAGGTCGGTGAAGCTTTCTTT.